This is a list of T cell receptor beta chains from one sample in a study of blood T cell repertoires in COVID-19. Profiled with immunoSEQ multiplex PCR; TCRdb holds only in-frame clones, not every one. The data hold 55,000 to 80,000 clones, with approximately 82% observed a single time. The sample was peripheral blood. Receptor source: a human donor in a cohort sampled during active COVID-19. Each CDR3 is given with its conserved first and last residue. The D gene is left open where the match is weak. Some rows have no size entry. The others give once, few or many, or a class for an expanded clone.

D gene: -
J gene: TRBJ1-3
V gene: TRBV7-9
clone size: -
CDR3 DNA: TGTGCCAGCAGTCGTTCCGGGACAAACTCTGGAAACACCATATATTTT
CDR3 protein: CASSRSGTNSGNTIYF

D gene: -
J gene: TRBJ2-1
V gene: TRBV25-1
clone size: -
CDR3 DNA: TGTGCCAGCAGGGGCAGCGGGGAGCAGTTCTTC
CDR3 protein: CASRGSGEQFF

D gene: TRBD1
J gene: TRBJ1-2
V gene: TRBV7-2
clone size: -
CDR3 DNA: TGTGCCAGCAGCTCCAGGGGGCAGGGCTATGGCTACACCTTC
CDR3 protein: CASSSRGQGYGYTF

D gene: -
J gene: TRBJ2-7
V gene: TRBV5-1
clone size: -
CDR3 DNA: TGCGCCAGCAGCTCTACCGGGATTCTAAGGCACGAGCAGTACTTC
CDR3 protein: CASSSTGILRHEQYF

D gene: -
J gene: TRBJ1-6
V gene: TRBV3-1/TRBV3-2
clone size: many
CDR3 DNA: TGTGCCAGCAGCCAAGCCAACGGGAATTCACCCCTCCACTTT
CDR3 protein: CASSQANGNSPLHF

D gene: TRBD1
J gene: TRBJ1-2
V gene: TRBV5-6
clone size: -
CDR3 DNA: TGTGCCAGCAGCTCACCCCAGGGGGGTAACTATGGCTACACCTTC
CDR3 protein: CASSSPQGGNYGYTF

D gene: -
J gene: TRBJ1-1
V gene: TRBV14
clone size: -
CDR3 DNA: TGTGCCAGCAGCCAAGTAAGGTCGGGGGACTACACTGAAGCTTTCTTT
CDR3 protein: CASSQVRSGDYTEAFF

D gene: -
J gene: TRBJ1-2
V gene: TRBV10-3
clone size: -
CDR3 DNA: TGTGCCATCAGTGGAGGAGAAGGGGGGGGTGGCTACACCTTC
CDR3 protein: CAISGGEGGGGYTF

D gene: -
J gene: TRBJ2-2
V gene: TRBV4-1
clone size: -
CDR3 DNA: TGCGCCAGCAGACCGACAGGCGCGAACACCGGGGAGCTGTTTTTT
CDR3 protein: CASRPTGANTGELFF

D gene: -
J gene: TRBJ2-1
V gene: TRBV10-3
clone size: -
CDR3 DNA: TGTGCCATCTTGGGGGGGCCAGTCAATGAGCAGTTCTTC
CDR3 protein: CAILGGPVNEQFF

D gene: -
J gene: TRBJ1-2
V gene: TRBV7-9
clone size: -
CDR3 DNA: TGTGCCAGCGTATCCCAGGGCGGCAACTATGGCTACACCTTC
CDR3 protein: CASVSQGGNYGYTF

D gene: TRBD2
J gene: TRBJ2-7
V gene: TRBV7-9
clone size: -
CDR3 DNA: TGTGCCAGCAGCTTTGGGCTAGCGGGAGAAGGCGACGAGCAGTACTTC
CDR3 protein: CASSFGLAGEGDEQYF

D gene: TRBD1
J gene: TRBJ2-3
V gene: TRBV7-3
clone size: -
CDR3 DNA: TGTGCCAGCAGCTACAGGGGGCCGGGAGATACGCAGTATTTT
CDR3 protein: CASSYRGPGDTQYF

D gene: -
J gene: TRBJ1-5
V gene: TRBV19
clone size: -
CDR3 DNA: TGTGCCAGTACCCTTTCAGTCAGGGCGAATCAGCCCCAGCATTTT
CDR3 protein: CASTLSVRANQPQHF

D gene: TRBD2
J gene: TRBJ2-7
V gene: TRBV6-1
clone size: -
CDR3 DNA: TGTGCCAGCAGTGATAGCGGGGGCCGCTCCTACGAGCAGTACTTC
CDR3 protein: CASSDSGGRSYEQYF

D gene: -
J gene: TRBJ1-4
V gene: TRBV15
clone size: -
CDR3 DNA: TGTGCCACCAGCAGAGACGGGACAAGTAATGAAAAACTGTTTTTT
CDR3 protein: CATSRDGTSNEKLFF

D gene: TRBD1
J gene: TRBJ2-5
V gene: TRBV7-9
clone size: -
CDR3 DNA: TGTGCCAGCAGCTCAAACACAGGGGTGGAGACCCAGTACTTC
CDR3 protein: CASSSNTGVETQYF

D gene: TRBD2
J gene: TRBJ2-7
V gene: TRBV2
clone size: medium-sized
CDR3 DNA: TGTGCCAGCCAGACTAGCTTCTCCTACGAGCAGTACTTC
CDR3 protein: CASQTSFSYEQYF

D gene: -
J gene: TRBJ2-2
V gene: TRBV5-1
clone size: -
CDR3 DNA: TGCGCCAGCAGCTTGGCCCCCGGGGGGAACACCGGGGAGCTGTTTTTT
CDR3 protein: CASSLAPGGNTGELFF

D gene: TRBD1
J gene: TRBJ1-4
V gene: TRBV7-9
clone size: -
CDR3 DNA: TGTGCCAGCAGGGCGAGCGGACAGGGGGCGACAGAAAAACTGTTTTTT
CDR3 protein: CASRASGQGATEKLFF